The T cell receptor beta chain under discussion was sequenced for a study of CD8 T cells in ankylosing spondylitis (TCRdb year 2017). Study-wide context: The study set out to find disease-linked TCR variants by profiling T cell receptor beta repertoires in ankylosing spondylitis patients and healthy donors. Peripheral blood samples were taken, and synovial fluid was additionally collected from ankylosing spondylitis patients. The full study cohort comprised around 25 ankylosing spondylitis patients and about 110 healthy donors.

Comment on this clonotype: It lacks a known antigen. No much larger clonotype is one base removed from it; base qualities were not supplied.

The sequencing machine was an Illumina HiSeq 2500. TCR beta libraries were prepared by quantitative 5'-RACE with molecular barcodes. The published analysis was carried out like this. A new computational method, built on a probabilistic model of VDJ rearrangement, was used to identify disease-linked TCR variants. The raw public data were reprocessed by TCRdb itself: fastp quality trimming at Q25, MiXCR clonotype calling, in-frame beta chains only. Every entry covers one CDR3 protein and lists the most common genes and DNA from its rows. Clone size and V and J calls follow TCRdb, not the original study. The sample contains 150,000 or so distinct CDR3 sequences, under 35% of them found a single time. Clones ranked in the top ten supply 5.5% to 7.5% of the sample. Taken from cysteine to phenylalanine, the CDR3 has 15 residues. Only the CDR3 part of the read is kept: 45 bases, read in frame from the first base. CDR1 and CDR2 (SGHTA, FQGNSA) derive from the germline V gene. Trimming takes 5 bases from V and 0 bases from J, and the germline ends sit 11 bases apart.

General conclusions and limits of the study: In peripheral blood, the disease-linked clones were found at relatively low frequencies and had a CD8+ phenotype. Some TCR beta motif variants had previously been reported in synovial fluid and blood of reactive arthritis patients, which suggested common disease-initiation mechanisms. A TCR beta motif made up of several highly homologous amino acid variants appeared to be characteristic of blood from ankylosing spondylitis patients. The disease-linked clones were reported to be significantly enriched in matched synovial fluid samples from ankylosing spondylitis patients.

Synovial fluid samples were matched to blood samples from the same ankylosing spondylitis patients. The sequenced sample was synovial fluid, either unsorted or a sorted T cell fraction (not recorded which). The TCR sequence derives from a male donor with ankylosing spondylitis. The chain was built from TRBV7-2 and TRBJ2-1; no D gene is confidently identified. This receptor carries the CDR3 CASSPLQSSYNEQFF. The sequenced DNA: TGTGCCAGCAGCCCACTACAGAGCTCCTACAATGAGCAGTTCTTC.